The sequence of this T cell receptor beta chain was determined in a study of blood T cells in healthy people across ages. The V and J ends lost 0 bases and 4 bases respectively, with 14 bases between them. Germline-derived CDR1 and CDR2 are SGHRS and YFSETQ. The CDR3 totals 15 residues. Drawn from each donor were 8.5 to 10 milliliters of peripheral blood. Sample-barcoded 5' priming and a J-beta primer mix drove a second PCR of roughly 6 to 12 cycles. A template-switch adaptor with 12 random nucleotides tagged each cDNA molecule. Each CDR3 protein gets one entry after TCRdb re-called the 5' RACE reads with MiXCR. Seen here are about 640,000 distinct CDR3 sequences, approximately 50% observed once, and the top ten hold roughly 34%.

The genes are TRBV5-1 and TRBJ2-7, with a tentative D call TRBD1 (6 bases). Sequencing was performed on blood. The sequence was collected from a man aged 60 to 69 in good health. CDR3 sequence reads: CASSLDGGSAYEQYF. The CDR3 DNA reads TGCGCCAGCAGCTTGGATGGGGGCTCGGCTTACGAGCAGTACTTC.